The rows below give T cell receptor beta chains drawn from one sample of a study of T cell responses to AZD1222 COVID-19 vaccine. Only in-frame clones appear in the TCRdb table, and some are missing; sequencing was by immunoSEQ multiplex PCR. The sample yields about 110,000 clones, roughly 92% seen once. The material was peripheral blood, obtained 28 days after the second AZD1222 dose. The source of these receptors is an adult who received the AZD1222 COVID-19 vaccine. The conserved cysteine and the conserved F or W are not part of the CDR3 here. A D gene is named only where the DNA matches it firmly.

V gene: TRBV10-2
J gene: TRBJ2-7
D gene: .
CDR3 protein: ASSPNPSYEQY

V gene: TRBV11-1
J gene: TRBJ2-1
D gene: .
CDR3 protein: ASSLGGDEQF

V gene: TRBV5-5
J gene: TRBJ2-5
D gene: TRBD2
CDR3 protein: ASSLETGGGTQY

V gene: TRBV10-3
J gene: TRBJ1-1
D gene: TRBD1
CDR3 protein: AISDQGDWGTEAF

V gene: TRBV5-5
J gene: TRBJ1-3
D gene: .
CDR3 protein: ASSLMTGNTIY

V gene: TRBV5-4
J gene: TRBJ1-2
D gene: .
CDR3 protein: ASSRTPALGYT

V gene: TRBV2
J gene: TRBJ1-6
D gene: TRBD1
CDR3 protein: ASRYRGNSPLH

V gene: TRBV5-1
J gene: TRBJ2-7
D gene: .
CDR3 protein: ASSLALGGPSYEQY

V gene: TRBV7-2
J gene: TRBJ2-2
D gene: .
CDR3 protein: ASSFMTADAGELF

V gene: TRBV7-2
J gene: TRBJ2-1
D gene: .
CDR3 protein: ASSMSRTSQSYNEQF

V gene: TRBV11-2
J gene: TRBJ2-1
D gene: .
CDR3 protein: ASLGRVPYNEQF

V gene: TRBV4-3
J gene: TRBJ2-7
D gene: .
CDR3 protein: ASSQGGLPYEQY

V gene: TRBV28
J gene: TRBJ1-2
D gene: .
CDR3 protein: ASSLGAVYGYT

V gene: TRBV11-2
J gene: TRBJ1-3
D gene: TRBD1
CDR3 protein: ASSASQGLDRTIY

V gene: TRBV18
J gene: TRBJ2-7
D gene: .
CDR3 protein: ASSPPSGINYEQY

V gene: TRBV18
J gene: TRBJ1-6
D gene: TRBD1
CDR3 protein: ASSPRTGGMNNSPLH

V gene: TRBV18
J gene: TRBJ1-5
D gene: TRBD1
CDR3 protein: ASSRTGFSNQPQH

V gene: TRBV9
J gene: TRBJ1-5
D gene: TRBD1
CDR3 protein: ASSAGTGDQPQH

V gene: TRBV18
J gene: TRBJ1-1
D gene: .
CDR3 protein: ASSRDKNTEAF

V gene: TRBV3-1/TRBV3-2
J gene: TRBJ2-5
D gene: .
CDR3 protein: ASSRAGSSETQY

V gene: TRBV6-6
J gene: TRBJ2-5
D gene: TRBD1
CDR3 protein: ASRSWTGRQKETQY

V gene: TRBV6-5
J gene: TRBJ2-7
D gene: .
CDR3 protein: ASRPGGPPYEQY

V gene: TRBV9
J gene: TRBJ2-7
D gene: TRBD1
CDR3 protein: ASSVSHDTGGYEQY

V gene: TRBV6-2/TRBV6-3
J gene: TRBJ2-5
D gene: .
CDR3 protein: ASSYSKADQETQY

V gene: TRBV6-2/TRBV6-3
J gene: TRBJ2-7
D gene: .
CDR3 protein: ASSYNAGFLTYEQY

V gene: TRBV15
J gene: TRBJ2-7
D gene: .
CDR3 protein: ATSRDSRVGGYYEQY

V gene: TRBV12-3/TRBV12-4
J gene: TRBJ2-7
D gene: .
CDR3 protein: ASTDLGYEQY

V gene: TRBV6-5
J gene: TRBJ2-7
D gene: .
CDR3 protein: ASSRTFVYEQY

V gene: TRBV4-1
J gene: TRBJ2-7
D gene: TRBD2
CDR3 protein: ASSQVGTSGTYEQY

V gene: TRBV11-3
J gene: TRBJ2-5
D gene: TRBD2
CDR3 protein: ASSLGGGVETQY

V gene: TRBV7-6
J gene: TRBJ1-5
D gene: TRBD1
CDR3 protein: ASSLNRGLDQPQH

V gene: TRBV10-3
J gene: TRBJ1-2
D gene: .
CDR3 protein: AISEPVFWGYT

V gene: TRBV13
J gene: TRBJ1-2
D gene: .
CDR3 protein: ASSVRDQGGYT

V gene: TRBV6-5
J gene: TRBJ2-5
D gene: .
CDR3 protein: ASSQMGLQETQY

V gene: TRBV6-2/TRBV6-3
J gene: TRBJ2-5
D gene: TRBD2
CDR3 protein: ASSYQLAGGYANQETQY

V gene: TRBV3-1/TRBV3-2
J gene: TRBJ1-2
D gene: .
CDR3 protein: ASSQVSGWTDYHGYT

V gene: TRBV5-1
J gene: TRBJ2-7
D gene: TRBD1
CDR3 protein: ASSFAGTGGGDEQY

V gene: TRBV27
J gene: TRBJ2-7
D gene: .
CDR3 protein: ASSFSRSISSYEQY

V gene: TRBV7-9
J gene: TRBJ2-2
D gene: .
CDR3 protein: ASSLARFTGELF

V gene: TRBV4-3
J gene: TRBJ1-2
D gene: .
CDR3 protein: ASSQESAVLGYT

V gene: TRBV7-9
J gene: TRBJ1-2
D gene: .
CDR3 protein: ASSSTQGRGYT

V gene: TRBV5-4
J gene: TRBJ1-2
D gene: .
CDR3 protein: ASSLDREGYT

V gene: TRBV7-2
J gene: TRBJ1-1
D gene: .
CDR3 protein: ASRRQVNTEAF

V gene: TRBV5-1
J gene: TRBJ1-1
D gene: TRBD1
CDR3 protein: ASSSDRVIVAEAF

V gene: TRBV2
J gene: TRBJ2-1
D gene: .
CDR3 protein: ASSDQGPSYNEQF

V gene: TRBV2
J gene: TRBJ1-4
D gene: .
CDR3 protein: ASSEARDYGEKLF

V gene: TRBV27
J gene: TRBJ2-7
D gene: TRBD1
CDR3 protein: ASSPRQGAYEQY

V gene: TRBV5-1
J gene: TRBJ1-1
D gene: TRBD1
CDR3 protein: ASSKLTGDITEAF

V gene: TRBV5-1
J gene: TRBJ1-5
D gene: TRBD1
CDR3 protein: ASSEGTAHSNQPQH

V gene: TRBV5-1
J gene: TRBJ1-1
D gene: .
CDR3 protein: ASSLEVDRGTEAF

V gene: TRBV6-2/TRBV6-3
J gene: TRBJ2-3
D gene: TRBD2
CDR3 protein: ASSYPRRGGGPPDTQY

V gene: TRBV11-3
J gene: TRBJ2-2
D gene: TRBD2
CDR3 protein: ASSLPRTSVNTGELF

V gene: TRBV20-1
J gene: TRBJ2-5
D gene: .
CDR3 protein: SASREVKTQY

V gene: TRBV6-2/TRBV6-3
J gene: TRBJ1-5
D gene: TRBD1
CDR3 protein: ASSYLSRGRDRNYQPQH

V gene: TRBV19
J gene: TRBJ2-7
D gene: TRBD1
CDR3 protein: ASTQKGGQGTTYEQY

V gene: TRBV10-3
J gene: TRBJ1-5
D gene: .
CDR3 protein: AISESRNQPQH